This T cell receptor (beta chain) was captured by sequencing in a study of identical twins. Study-wide results and limits: Models underestimated how often monozygotic twins shared out-of-frame TCR alpha. There were fewer insertions in abundant cord blood beta clonotypes, but memory repertoires showed no such pattern.

Through template switching, a universal primer site was introduced, and the cDNA contained unique molecular identifiers. TCRdb re-analysed the 5' RACE reads in MiXCR, keeping a single row per CDR3 protein. The sample records a few hundred thousand distinct CDR3 sequences, 13% to 15% being singletons. This clonotype was counted only a few times. Its antigen remains unidentified. CDR1 is LNHNV and CDR2 is YYDKDF in the germline V gene (reference sequence). Trimming shortened V by 5 bases and J by 5 bases, and 18 bases separated the two germline ends. This CDR3 comprises 15 residues. These data were likewise used in another study, on yellow fever vaccine responses in identical twins. That source adds: Convergence reportedly seemed to mark part of the twins' vaccine T cell response, with personalization marking the rest.

The sample was CD4+ T cells sorted from blood. The receptor was isolated from a woman under 30 in good health. The genes are TRBV15 and TRBJ1-1; D perhaps matches TRBD1 (5 bases). In DNA, the CDR3 is TGTGCCACCAGCCCAGGGACCCTTCAAGGAACTGAAGCTTTCTTT. Encoded protein: CATSPGTLQGTEAFF.